Listed here are 32 T cell receptor beta chains from one sample, sequenced in a study of blood T cell repertoires in COVID-19. Using immunoSEQ multiplex PCR, the repertoire was profiled, and TCRdb retains in-frame clones only, with some absent. Among 270,000 or so clones listed, approximately 84% were seen once. Sequencing was done on a sample of peripheral blood. The receptors were sampled from a human donor with COVID-19, enrolled during active disease. The donor label of this sample is uncertain.

The rearrangement uses TRBV19 and TRBJ2-1, with 9 bases identical to TRBD2. V lost 8 bases to trimming and J lost 6 bases; unmatched junction nucleotides: 14. CDR1 is LNHDA and CDR2 is SQIVND in the germline V gene (reference sequence). CDR3 length: 16 residues. Written as DNA, the CDR3 is TGTGCCAGTTCCTTGGACGCGGGAGGGTTTGGCAATGAGCAGTTCTTC. It encodes CASSLDAGGFGNEQFF.

The rearrangement links TRBV4-1 to TRBJ2-3, with TRBD2 matching 14 bases. V lost 4 bases, J lost 3 bases, and 6 bases stayed unmatched. Germline loops: CDR1 MGHRA, CDR2 YSYEKL. The CDR3 loop spans 17 amino acids. The CDR3 sequence is CASSLRGLAGVTDTQYF. The CDR3, as DNA: TGCGCCAGCAGCCTGAGGGGACTAGCGGGAGTAACAGATACGCAGTATTTT.

The chain employs TRBV5-1 and TRBJ2-5; tentative D call: TRBD1 (5 bases). The length of the CDR3 is 16 residues. V was shortened by 0 bases and J by 3 bases, with 15 bases between the two germline ends. Germline assignment: CDR1 SGHRS and CDR2 YFSETQ. As DNA, the CDR3 is TGCGCCAGCAGCTTGGAAAGAACAGGCATAGAAGAGACCCAGTACTTC. This encodes CASSLERTGIEETQYF.

V is TRBV30 and J is TRBJ1-3; D unclear. V lost 0 bases and J 0 bases, leaving 12 bases between the germline ends. The CDR3 is 16 residues long. Germline V gives CDR1 GTSNPN, CDR2 SVGIG (reference sequence). For the CDR3, the DNA is TGTGCCTGGAGTGTACGGCACTATAGCTCTGGAAACACCATATATTTT. As protein: CAWSVRHYSSGNTIYF.

The genes are TRBV30 and TRBJ2-7, with 7 bases identical to TRBD1. Losses at the gene ends were 0 bases for V and 2 bases for J; bases not matched to a gene: 1. The CDR3 is 13 residues long. Germline CDR1 reads GTSNPN; CDR2 reads SVGIG (reference sequence). In DNA, the CDR3 is TGTGCCTGGAGTGTAGGGGGCACCTACGAGCAGTACTTC. It specifies CAWSVGGTYEQYF. The whole variable domain, filled in from reference TRBV30 and TRBJ2-7, reads SQTIHQWPATLVQPVGSPLSLECTVEGTSNPNLYWYRQAAGRGLQLLFYSVGIGQISSEVPQNLSASRPQDRQFILSSKKLLLSDSGFYLCAWSVGGTYEQYFGPGTRLTVT.

The table lists this clone with a count of one. This sequence joins TRBV6-4 and TRBJ2-6; D uncertain. The CDR3 is 16 amino acids. V shed 0 bases and J shed 4 bases, with 10 bases lying between them. Germline loops: CDR1 MRHNA, CDR2 SNTAGT. The CDR3 nucleotides read TGTGCCAGCAGTGACTCTAGTGGAGCGGGGGCCAACGTCCTGACTTTC. It translates to CASSDSSGAGANVLTF.

The rearrangement joins TRBV9 to TRBJ2-3; 8 nucleotides agree with TRBD2. V dropped 3 bases and J dropped 1; count of bases not matched to a gene: 4. The CDR3 has 15 residues. CDR1 is SGDLS and CDR2 is YYNGEE in the germline V gene. Here the CDR3 reads CASSALAGRTDTQYF. CDR3 in DNA: TGTGCCAGCAGCGCCTTAGCGGGGCGCACAGATACGCAGTATTTT.

This clone occurred once. As DNA, the CDR3 is TGTGCCAGCAGCTTGGTAGAGAATGGCTACACCTTC. Its protein product is CASSLVENGYTF. The chain links TRBV5-6 to TRBJ1-2; D not resolved. The CDR3 spans 12 residues. V was pared by 0 bases and J by 6 bases, with 6 bases between. CDR1 is SGHDT, CDR2 YYEEEE, per germline.

The V and J genes are TRBV5-1 and TRBJ2-6, with D possibly being TRBD1 (6 bases). V gave up 1 base and J gave up 0 bases, with 8 bases separating them. Germline-derived CDR1 and CDR2 are SGHRS and YFSETQ. The CDR3 covers 16 residues. The CDR3 coding sequence is TGCGCCAGCAGCTTGACAGGGAACTCTGGGGCCAACGTCCTGACTTTC. Its protein product is CASSLTGNSGANVLTF.

The chain employs TRBV23-1 and TRBJ2-1; tentative D call: TRBD1 (5 bases). TRBV23-1 is flagged as an ORF with uncertain function. The CDR3 is 14 residues long. V was clipped by 3 bases and J by 3 bases, with 9 bases between them. CDR3 protein: CASSQIDSYNEQFF. CDR3 DNA: TGCGCCAGCAGTCAGATTGACAGCTACAATGAGCAGTTCTTC.

V gene TRBV19 combines with J gene TRBJ1-2; D is unclear. V lost 6 bases to trimming and J lost 11 bases, with 19 bases between them. CDR1 is LNHDA, CDR2 SQIVND, per germline (reference sequence). The CDR3 runs 13 residues. The CDR3, as DNA: TGTGCCAGTAGCATAACCCCGACAAGGGAGTACACCTTC. Its protein is CASSITPTREYTF.

This clone was counted many times. This sequence joins TRBV7-2 and TRBJ2-2, with D possibly matching TRBD2 (6 bases). Deletions cut 5 bases from V and 5 bases from J, with 18 bases between. The germline V gene has CDR1 SGHTA and CDR2 FQGNSA. This CDR3 is 16 amino acids long. The CDR3 is CASSAWTAGGTGELFF. The CDR3 bases are TGTGCCAGCAGCGCCTGGACTGCCGGGGGAACCGGGGAGCTGTTTTTT.

A remark on this clone: The sample contains more than one DNA sequence encoding this CDR3. The gene calls are TRBV5-6 and TRBJ2-7; D possibly corresponds to TRBD2 (6 bases). Germline CDR1 and CDR2: SGHDT and YYEEEE. The CDR3 has 12 residues. The germline V and J ends were trimmed by 7 bases and 4 bases, with 12 bases remaining between them. The CDR3, as DNA: TGTGCCAGCTCCCTGGGGAGGTACGAGCAGTACTTC. Translation gives CASSLGRYEQYF.

This clone was observed a few times. CDR3 coding DNA: TGCAGCGTTGACACTGACAGGGGGCGAGGAGGCTACACCTTC. Amino acid sequence: CSVDTDRGRGGYTF. This chain joins TRBV29-1 and TRBJ1-2, with 10 bases lining up with TRBD1. The CDR3 is 14 amino acids. The trim removed 3 bases at V and 8 bases at J, leaving 9 bases unmatched. Germline V gene data show CDR1 as SQVTM and CDR2 as ANQGSEA. The full variable domain, in which reference TRBV29-1 and TRBJ1-2 provide the parts outside the CDR3, is SAVISQKPSRDICQRGTSLTIQCQVDSQVTMMFWYRQQPGQSLTLIATANQGSEATYESGFVIDKFPISRPNLTFSTLTVSNMSPEDSSIYLCSVDTDRGRGGYTFGSGTRLTVV.

The V and J genes are TRBV7-9 and TRBJ2-3; D is uncertain. Germline-derived CDR1 and CDR2 are SEHNR and FQNEAQ (reference sequence). Deletions cut 2 bases from V and 4 bases from J, with 16 bases between. This CDR3 spans 16 amino acids. This chain's CDR3 is CASSLPTTHTSDTQYF. CDR3 nucleotides: TGTGCCAGCAGCTTACCGACAACACATACCTCAGATACGCAGTATTTT.

This sequence joins TRBV29-1 and TRBJ2-7; D is possibly TRBD1 (6 bases). CDR1 SQVTM and CDR2 ANQGSEA come from the germline V gene. The V and J ends lost 6 bases and 0 bases respectively, with 15 bases between them. The CDR3 is 14 amino acids. The CDR3 protein is CSVRDRTNSYEQYF. The DNA of the CDR3 is TGCAGCGTCAGAGACAGGACAAACTCCTACGAGCAGTACTTC.

The chain carries TRBV30 and TRBJ1-1; the D is unclear. V lost 2 bases to trimming and J lost 7 bases, with 17 bases between them. The CDR3 length is 14 residues. The germline V gene has CDR1 GTSNPN and CDR2 SVGIG (reference sequence). The CDR3 protein is CAWSRTAVPREAFF. As DNA, the CDR3 is TGTGCCTGGAGTCGAACGGCGGTTCCTCGTGAAGCTTTCTTT.

The rearrangement links TRBV19 to TRBJ1-1; no firm D call. The V end lost 2 bases, the J end lost 1 base, and 11 bases lay between the germline ends. The V gene's germline CDR1 is LNHDA and CDR2 SQIVND (reference sequence). This CDR3 spans 15 amino acids. CDR3 coding DNA: TGTGCCAGTAGTATAATGTTGAACACGAACACTGAAGCTTTCTTT. This codes for CASSIMLNTNTEAFF.

This chain uses TRBV28 with TRBJ1-2; 8 bases map to TRBD1. The CDR3 totals 12 residues. V lost 5 bases to trimming and J lost 8 bases; unmatched junction nucleotides: 4. Germline values: CDR1 MDHEN, CDR2 SYDVKM. CDR3: CASSPHRGGYTF. The CDR3 DNA reads TGTGCCAGCAGTCCCCACAGGGGGGGCTACACCTTC.

The J gene is TRBJ1-3, the V gene TRBV7-9; 10 nucleotides match TRBD1. The trim removed 4 bases at V and 4 bases at J, leaving 10 bases unmatched. Germline assignment: CDR1 SEHNR and CDR2 FQNEAQ (reference sequence). This CDR3 is 17 amino acids long. CDR3 sequence (DNA): TGTGCCAGCAGCTACCCTACGGGACAGGGGCCGGGAAACACCATATATTTT. It specifies CASSYPTGQGPGNTIYF.

This clone has only a few counts. The V and J genes are TRBV7-2 and TRBJ2-7, with D unresolved. V was trimmed by 2 bases and J by 4 bases, leaving 12 bases between them. The CDR3 loop spans 14 amino acids. Germline assignment: CDR1 SGHTA and CDR2 FQGNSA. CDR3: CASSLPRLRYEQYF. The CDR3 nucleotides read TGTGCCAGCAGCTTACCGCGTCTGCGGTACGAGCAGTACTTC. Filled out from reference TRBV7-2 and TRBJ2-7, the complete variable domain reads GAGVSQSPSNKVTEKGKDVELRCDPISGHTALYWYRQSLGQGLEFLIYFQGNSAPDKSGLPSDRFSAERTGGSVSTLTIQRTQQEDSAVYLCASSLPRLRYEQYFGPGTRLTVT.

The rearrangement joins TRBV15 to TRBJ2-2; D is undetermined. Germline V gene lookup returns CDR1 LNHNV and CDR2 YYDKDF (reference sequence). The germline V and J ends were trimmed by 3 bases and 4 bases, with 6 bases remaining between them. This CDR3 contains 13 residues. CDR3 loop: CATSRSVTGELFF. The CDR3 region has the DNA TGTGCCACCAGCAGGTCCGTCACCGGGGAGCTGTTTTTT.

This clone was observed a handful of times. This chain uses TRBV27 with TRBJ1-6; 7 nucleotides line up with TRBD1. Germline-derived CDR1 and CDR2 are MNHEY and SMNVEV (reference sequence). V was pared by 3 bases and J by 7 bases, with 12 bases of the junction left unmatched. The CDR3 sequence is 17 residues long. The CDR3 DNA follows: TGTGCCAGCAGTTTTGACCGACCTCGACAGGGAAATTCACCCCTCCACTTT. Translating gives CASSFDRPRQGNSPLHF.

This chain connects TRBV19 to TRBJ2-1, with TRBD2 matching 7 bases. CDR1 and CDR2 from the germline V gene are LNHDA and SQIVND (reference sequence). Unmatched junction bases numbered 8, after V lost 3 bases and J lost 6 bases. CDR3 size: 15 residues. Written as DNA, the CDR3 is TGTGCCAGTAGTATTTTAGCGGGTTTTGGCAATGAGCAGTTCTTC. Translation: CASSILAGFGNEQFF.

Many counts were recorded for this clone. The rearrangement links TRBV19 to TRBJ1-6; maybe TRBD1 (5 bases). CDR3 length: 13 amino acids. The V end lost 9 bases, the J end lost 7 bases, and 13 bases lay between the germline ends. Germline values: CDR1 LNHDA, CDR2 SQIVND (reference sequence). The chain's CDR3 is CASTLRGNSPLHF. The DNA for the CDR3 is TGTGCCAGCACCCTCCGGGGGAATTCACCCCTCCACTTT.

V is TRBV25-1 and J is TRBJ2-5; possible D gene TRBD2, 6 bases. The CDR3 is made up of 16 amino acids. Germline CDR1 reads MGHDK; CDR2 reads SYGVNS. The V end lost 4 bases, the J end lost 7 bases, and 22 bases lay between the germline ends. Here the CDR3 reads CASSAPGIGGVGTQYF. CDR3 DNA: TGTGCCAGCAGTGCACCCGGAATCGGGGGTGTGGGGACCCAGTACTTC. Variable domain in full (rest from reference TRBV25-1 and TRBJ2-5): EADIYQTPRYLVIGTGKKITLECSQTMGHDKMYWYQQDPGMELHLIHYSYGVNSTEKGDLSSESTVSRIRTEHFPLTLESARPSHTSQYLCASSAPGIGGVGTQYFGPGTRLLVL.

The chain uses TRBV29-1 and TRBJ1-1, with D uncertain. Trimming removed 4 bases at V and 6 bases at J, with 12 bases between. Germline CDR1 SQVTM, CDR2 ANQGSEA. The CDR3 is made up of 12 amino acids. As DNA, the CDR3 is TGCAGCGTTGGAAGCCCAGGCGCTGAAGCTTTCTTT. Protein sequence: CSVGSPGAEAFF.

V and J are TRBV3-1 (or the pseudogene TRBV3-2) and TRBJ1-1; the D gene is possibly TRBD1 (6 bases). CDR1 is LGHDT, CDR2 YNNKEL, per germline (reference sequence). The germline V and J ends were trimmed by 6 bases and 4 bases, with 15 bases remaining between them. The length of the CDR3 is 14 residues. The CDR3 coding sequence is TGTGCCAGCAGTTCCAACAGGGCGGGCACTGAAGCTTTCTTT. Amino acids: CASSSNRAGTEAFF.

The V and J genes are TRBV7-2 and TRBJ1-2; 8 bases fit TRBD1. V shed 4 bases, J shed 6 bases, and the junction held 10 bases outside the gene matches. The length of the CDR3 is 15 residues. Germline loops: CDR1 SGHTA, CDR2 FQGNSA. The CDR3 spells CASSSEGPRGHGYTF. In DNA form, the CDR3 reads TGTGCCAGCAGCTCAGAGGGGCCCAGGGGGCATGGCTACACCTTC.

This clone appeared once. This rearrangement joins TRBV28 to TRBJ1-2; no firm D call. V gave up 1 base and J gave up 4 bases, with 10 bases separating them. Germline V lookup: CDR1 MDHEN, CDR2 SYDVKM. This CDR3 region has 14 residues. The CDR3: CASSLSGEFYGYTF. In nucleotides, the CDR3 is TGTGCCAGCAGTTTATCCGGGGAGTTCTATGGCTACACCTTC.

This chain joins TRBV10-1 and TRBJ1-5; D may be TRBD1 (5 bases). In germline, CDR1 is WNHNN, CDR2 SYGVQD (reference sequence). The CDR3 consists of 16 residues. The V end lost 2 bases, the J end lost 1 base, and 12 bases lay between the germline ends. CDR3 residues: CASSEDRTQSNQPQHF. The CDR3 nucleotides read TGCGCCAGCAGTGAGGACAGAACCCAAAGCAATCAGCCCCAGCATTTT.

J is TRBJ1-1 and V is TRBV6-5; D is unresolved. This CDR3 comprises 13 residues. The germline V and J ends were trimmed by 2 bases and 3 bases, with 7 bases remaining between them. The germline V gene has CDR1 MNHEY and CDR2 SVGAGI. The CDR3 region has the DNA TGTGCCAGCAGTTACGAGGCTGACACTGAAGCTTTCTTT. Protein: CASSYEADTEAFF.